The rows below give T cell receptor beta chains drawn from one sample of a study of blood T cell repertoires in COVID-19. Some clones are missing from TCRdb's copy, which holds only in-frame ones; the method was immunoSEQ multiplex PCR. Counted here are approximately 200,000 clones, 85% occurring once; the ten biggest clones make up around 20%. The sample taken for sequencing was PBMCs or T cells enriched from blood (not recorded which). The receptors originated from a middle-aged man who had recovered from COVID-19. Each CDR3 is given with its conserved first and last residue. The D gene is left open where the match is weak. Only some rows state a clone size, as once, few, many or a class for expanded clones.

j_gene,abundance,v_gene,d_gene,CDR3aa,CDR3nt
TRBJ1-1,-,TRBV30,-,CAWSGQGAEAFF,TGTGCCTGGAGTGGCCAGGGCGCTGAAGCTTTCTTT
TRBJ1-1,-,TRBV13,-,CASCVWRENTEAFF,TGTGCCAGCTGTGTGTGGCGGGAGAACACTGAAGCTTTCTTT
TRBJ2-2,-,TRBV11-2,TRBD1,CASSLATGGPGELFF,TGTGCCAGCAGCTTAGCGACAGGGGGACCCGGGGAGCTGTTTTTT
TRBJ2-3,-,TRBV19,-,CASSDIRASTDTQYF,TGTGCCAGTAGCGATATCAGGGCTTCGACAGATACGCAGTATTTT
TRBJ2-3,once,TRBV27,TRBD2,CASSLRFMGGRVTDTQYF,TGTGCCAGCAGTTTAAGGTTCATGGGCGGGAGAGTCACAGATACGCAGTATTTT
TRBJ2-1,once,TRBV30,-,CAWSVGRGNEQFF,TGTGCCTGGAGTGTGGGGAGAGGAAATGAGCAGTTCTTC
TRBJ2-3,-,TRBV9,TRBD2,CASSVVSSSGSRDTQYF,TGTGCCAGCAGCGTAGTCTCGTCTAGCGGGAGTCGGGATACGCAGTATTTT
TRBJ1-2,-,TRBV5-4,-,CASSSQGNRYGYTF,TGTGCCAGCAGCTCTCAGGGGAATCGTTATGGCTACACCTTC
TRBJ2-7,-,TRBV27,-,CASSLMGADEQYF,TGTGCCAGCAGTTTAATGGGAGCCGACGAGCAGTACTTC
TRBJ2-1,-,TRBV6-2/TRBV6-3,TRBD2,CASSSSGRWGEQFF,TGTGCCAGCAGTTCTAGCGGGAGATGGGGTGAGCAGTTCTTC
TRBJ2-2,-,TRBV7-3,-,CASSLSTLGELFF,TGTGCCAGCAGCTTGAGCACGCTCGGGGAGCTGTTTTTT
TRBJ2-1,-,TRBV18,TRBD2,CASSPPASGFYNEQFF,TGTGCCAGCTCACCACCGGCTAGCGGGTTCTACAATGAGCAGTTCTTC
TRBJ2-1,once,TRBV7-3,-,CASSLSGGVGEQFF,TGTGCCAGCAGCTTAAGTGGAGGGGTAGGTGAGCAGTTCTTC
TRBJ2-7,-,TRBV4-3,-,CASSQQSTDSYEQYF,TGCGCCAGCAGCCAACAGTCCACAGACTCCTACGAGCAGTACTTC
TRBJ2-2,-,TRBV3-1/TRBV3-2,TRBD1,CASSPYAGTGGTGELFF,TGTGCCAGCAGCCCATATGCCGGGACAGGGGGGACCGGGGAGCTGTTTTTT
TRBJ2-1,-,TRBV21-1,-,CASSKSSAIRWNEQFF,TGTGCCAGCAGCAAATCCTCAGCGATCCGGTGGAATGAGCAGTTCTTC
TRBJ2-7,-,TRBV28,TRBD2,CASRGLAGRYEQYF,TGTGCCAGCAGGGGCCTAGCGGGACGGTACGAGCAGTACTTC
TRBJ2-3,-,TRBV10-3,TRBD2,CAITKRRTSGMDTQYF,TGTGCCATCACTAAGAGGCGAACTAGCGGGATGGATACGCAGTATTTT
TRBJ2-7,once,TRBV5-1,TRBD2,CASRASGGSYEQYF,TGCGCCAGCAGGGCTAGCGGGGGCTCCTACGAGCAGTACTTC
TRBJ1-1,-,TRBV10-3,TRBD1,CALPGTGGVNTEAFF,TGTGCCTTACCCGGGACAGGGGGCGTGAACACTGAAGCTTTCTTT
TRBJ2-1,medium-sized,TRBV16,TRBD1,CASSQSLPGGLGEQFF,TGTGCCAGCAGCCAATCGTTACCAGGGGGCTTAGGGGAGCAGTTCTTC
TRBJ2-2,-,TRBV4-3,-,CASSQDSGAGELFF,TGCGCCAGCAGCCAAGATTCGGGAGCCGGGGAGCTGTTTTTT
TRBJ2-1,once,TRBV10-2,-,CASSGGDNYNEQFF,TGCGCCAGCAGTGGGGGGGATAACTACAATGAGCAGTTCTTC
TRBJ2-7,-,TRBV3-1/TRBV3-2,-,CASSPRASYEQYF,TGTGCCAGCAGCCCACGAGCTTCCTACGAGCAGTACTTC
TRBJ2-7,-,TRBV7-2,TRBD2,CASSSDLAGGLVYF,TGTGCCAGCAGCTCAGACCTAGCGGGAGGTTTGGTGTACTTC
TRBJ1-5,-,TRBV2,TRBD1,CASSKDRGDQPQHF,TGTGCCAGCTCGAAGGACAGGGGAGATCAGCCCCAGCATTTT
TRBJ2-7,-,TRBV15,TRBD1,CATSRTGGEQYF,TGTGCCACCAGCAGGACAGGGGGCGAGCAGTACTTC
TRBJ2-3,-,TRBV9,-,CASSVGGGATDTQYF,TGTGCCAGCAGCGTAGGTGGCGGGGCAACAGATACGCAGTATTTT
TRBJ1-2,-,TRBV4-3,-,CASSQVRGGVNGYTF,TGCGCCAGCAGCCAAGTTCGAGGAGGCGTGAATGGCTACACCTTC